This T cell receptor (beta chain) was found in a study of graft-versus-host responses after intestinal transplantation. V lost 8 bases and J lost 4, with 11 bases in between. This CDR3 contains 13 residues. In germline, CDR1 is SNHLY, CDR2 FYNNEI. Measured with immunoSEQ multiplex PCR; TCRdb has only the in-frame clones, and not every one. The sample consists of approximately 120,000 clones, more than 80% of them appearing once. Points on this clone: Its antigen is unknown.

The TCR originated in a human donor who received an intestinal transplant. The sequences come from unstimulated CD4+ T cells sorted from spleen or lymph node cells, collected before intestinal transplant. This chain joins TRBV2 and TRBJ2-2, with D tentatively TRBD1 or TRBD2 (5 bases each). This CDR3 reads CASRLRGTGELFF. Here the CDR3 DNA reads TGTGCCAGCCGGTTGAGGGGCACCGGGGAGCTGTTTTTT.